These 9 T cell receptor beta chains were sequenced from one sample in a study of CD8+ T cells in alopecia areata. Regarding treatment: oral pan-JAK inhibitor, 5-10 mg twice daily. Reverse transcription of extracted RNA yielded cDNA, which provided the sequencing template. The assay was immunoSEQ multiplex PCR, and TCRdb's table has in-frame clones only and misses some. The sample has 200,000 to 250,000 clones, around three fifths seen once. This specimen consisted of CD4+ T cells sorted from blood, obtained at week 4, from a patient treated with tofacitinib. The origin of the receptors is a human donor with alopecia areata.

This chain links TRBV6-6 with TRBJ1-6; no definite D call. Trimming left V 7 bases short and J 6 bases short, with 10 bases between. The CDR3 is 13 residues long. Germline V gives CDR1 MNHNY, CDR2 SVGAGI (reference sequence). The CDR3 DNA reads TGTGCCAGCATGGGAGGTGGTAATTCACCCCTCCACTTT. As protein: CASMGGGNSPLHF.

The rearrangement joins TRBV7-2 to TRBJ2-5; tentative D call: TRBD2 (6 bases). Looked up from germline, CDR1 is SGHTA and CDR2 is FQGNSA. V lost 5 bases and J lost 5, with 15 bases in between. The CDR3 covers 14 residues. The CDR3 sequence is CASSPGVAPETQYF. CDR3 sequence (DNA): TGTGCCAGCAGCCCGGGGGTCGCCCCGGAGACCCAGTACTTC. The variable domain in full, completed from reference TRBV7-2 and TRBJ2-5, reads GAGVSQSPSNKVTEKGKDVELRCDPISGHTALYWYRQSLGQGLEFLIYFQGNSAPDKSGLPSDRFSAERTGGSVSTLTIQRTQQEDSAVYLCASSPGVAPETQYFGPGTRLLVL.

The chain joins TRBV27 to TRBJ1-2; D might be TRBD1 (5 bases). The CDR3 length is 17 residues. V shed 0 bases and J shed 0 bases, with 14 bases lying between them. CDR1 and CDR2 (germline): MNHEY, SMNVEV (reference sequence). The CDR3 DNA sequence: TGTGCCAGCAGTTTATCGAACCCAGGGAGGACTAACTATGGCTACACCTTC. Translating it yields CASSLSNPGRTNYGYTF.

The V gene is TRBV30, the J gene TRBJ1-5; tentatively, D is TRBD1 (5 bases). Deletions cut 0 bases from V and 0 bases from J, with 15 bases between. This CDR3 spans 17 amino acids. Germline assignment: CDR1 GTSNPN and CDR2 SVGIG (reference sequence). DNA for the CDR3: TGTGCCTGGAGTGTACGAAGGCGGCAGGGTAGCAATCAGCCCCAGCATTTT. Amino acids: CAWSVRRRQGSNQPQHF.

The rearrangement links TRBV29-1 to TRBJ1-1; perhaps TRBD1 as D (5 bases). Germline lookup yields CDR1 SQVTM and CDR2 ANQGSEA. V lost 7 bases to trimming and J lost 0 bases, with 21 bases between them. The CDR3 runs 16 residues. As DNA, the CDR3 is TGCAGCGCTAGGACCCCAAGGGGTAGCTTGAACACTGAAGCTTTCTTT. Amino acids: CSARTPRGSLNTEAFF. Based on the CDR3 plus reference TRBV29-1 and TRBJ1-1, the full variable domain is SAVISQKPSRDICQRGTSLTIQCQVDSQVTMMFWYRQQPGQSLTLIATANQGSEATYESGFVIDKFPISRPNLTFSTLTVSNMSPEDSSIYLCSARTPRGSLNTEAFFGQGTRLTVV.

The chain carries TRBV5-1 and TRBJ1-1, with D possibly matching TRBD1 (5 bases). This CDR3 is 15 amino acids long. Germline CDR1 SGHRS, CDR2 YFSETQ. Trimming cost V 2 bases and J 4 bases, with 15 bases left between them. CDR3 residues: CASSFRFSGGTEAFF. The CDR3, as DNA: TGCGCCAGCAGCTTCCGATTTTCGGGGGGCACTGAAGCTTTCTTT. The entire variable domain, with the rest obtained from reference TRBV5-1 and TRBJ1-1, is as follows: KAGVTQTPRYLIKTRGQQVTLSCSPISGHRSVSWYQQTPGQGLQFLFEYFSETQRNKGNFPGRFSGRQFSNSRSEMNVSTLELGDSALYLCASSFRFSGGTEAFFGQGTRLTVV.

The chain carries TRBV29-1 and TRBJ1-2, with 8 positions matching TRBD1. Germline V lookup: CDR1 SQVTM, CDR2 ANQGSEA. The V gene end was trimmed by 7 bases and the J gene end by 7 bases; junction bases not matched to a gene: 5. CDR3 length: 11 amino acids. CDR3 region: CSAGTGGGYTF. CDR3 DNA: TGCAGCGCCGGGACAGGTGGTGGCTACACCTTC.

V usage is TRBV7-9 and J usage is TRBJ2-7; D gene ambiguous. Trimming stripped 1 base from V and 4 bases from J, with 8 bases between. The CDR3 is 13 residues long. Per the germline V gene, CDR1 is SEHNR and CDR2 is FQNEAQ (reference sequence). DNA of the CDR3: TGTGCCAGCAGCTTAGGGGTCCAGTACGAGCAGTACTTC. Its protein product is CASSLGVQYEQYF.

The chain employs TRBV7-2 and TRBJ1-5; tentative D call: TRBD1 (5 bases). Trimming stripped 6 bases from V and 5 bases from J, with 11 bases between. CDR3 size: 13 residues. Per the germline V gene, CDR1 is SGHTA and CDR2 is FQGNSA. CDR3 in DNA: TGTGCCAGCAGTCAGGGTTTAGATCAGCCCCAGCATTTT. Its protein is CASSQGLDQPQHF.